A single TCR beta chain is shown here with its context. This record belongs to a study of blood T cell repertoires in COVID-19. Study-wide context: Sites in the United States, Italy and Spain provided acute and convalescent COVID-19 samples. PBMCs, B-cell-depleted T cells, or T cells were the source of the cDNA or gDNA that made up the material.

CDR1 is SGHTA and CDR2 is FQGNSA in the germline V gene. V dropped 4 bases and J dropped 4 bases, with 18 bases sitting between them. The CDR3 runs to 16 residues. Original processing notes: Amplification of reference gene primers was used by the study to estimate nucleated cell counts. Some clones are missing from TCRdb's copy, which holds only in-frame ones; the method was immunoSEQ multiplex PCR. That table gives V, J and clone size, and the DNA gave D and trimming. The profile shows about 27,000 clones, roughly 90% of them singletons. The chain employs TRBV7-2 and TRBJ2-3; TRBD2 is a possible D gene (6 bases). This TCR was sampled from a human donor with active COVID-19. The donor label of this sample is uncertain. The source material was peripheral blood. CDR3 in amino acids: CASSSSSGVRADTQYF. The CDR3 nucleotides read TGTGCCAGCAGCTCCTCCTCGGGGGTACGCGCAGATACGCAGTATTTT.